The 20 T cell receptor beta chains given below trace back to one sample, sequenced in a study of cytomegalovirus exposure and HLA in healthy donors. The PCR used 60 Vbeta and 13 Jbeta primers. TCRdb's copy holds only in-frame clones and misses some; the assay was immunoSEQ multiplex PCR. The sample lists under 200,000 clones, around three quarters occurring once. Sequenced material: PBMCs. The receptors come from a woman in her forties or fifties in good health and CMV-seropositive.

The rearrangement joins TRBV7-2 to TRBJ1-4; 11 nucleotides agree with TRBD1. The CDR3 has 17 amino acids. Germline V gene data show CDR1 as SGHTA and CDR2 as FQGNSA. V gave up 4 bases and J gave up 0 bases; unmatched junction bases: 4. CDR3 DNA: TGTGCCAGCAGCTGGACAGGGGGCGCGGCAACTAATGAAAAACTGTTTTTT. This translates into CASSWTGGAATNEKLFF.

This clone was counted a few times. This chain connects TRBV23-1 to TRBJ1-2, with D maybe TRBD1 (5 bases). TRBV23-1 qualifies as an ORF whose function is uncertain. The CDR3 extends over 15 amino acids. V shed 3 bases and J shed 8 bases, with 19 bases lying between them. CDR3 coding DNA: TGCGCCAGCAGTCATCCCGGGACTGACCTATACGGCTACACCTTC. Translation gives CASSHPGTDLYGYTF.

CDR3 amino acids: CASRQIGNTDTQYF. DNA for the CDR3: TGTGCCAGCAGACAAATTGGCAACACAGATACGCAGTATTTT. The chain joins TRBV27 to TRBJ2-3; no clear D gene. CDR1 is MNHEY, CDR2 SMNVEV, per germline (reference sequence). CDR3 size: 14 residues. The V and J ends lost 6 bases and 2 bases respectively, with 12 bases between them.

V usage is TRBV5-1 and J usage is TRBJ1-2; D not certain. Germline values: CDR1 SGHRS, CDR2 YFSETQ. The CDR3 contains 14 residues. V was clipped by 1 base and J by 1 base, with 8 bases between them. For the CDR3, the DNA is TGCGCCAGCAGCTTGACAGATTTTAACTATGGCTACACCTTC. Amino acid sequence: CASSLTDFNYGYTF.

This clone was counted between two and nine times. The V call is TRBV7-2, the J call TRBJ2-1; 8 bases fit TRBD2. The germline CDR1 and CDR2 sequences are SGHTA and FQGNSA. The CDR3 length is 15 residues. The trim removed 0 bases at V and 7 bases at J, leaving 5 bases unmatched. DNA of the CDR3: TGTGCCAGCAGCTTAGCGGCGGGAGGAGTAAATGAGCAGTTCTTC. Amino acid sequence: CASSLAAGGVNEQFF.

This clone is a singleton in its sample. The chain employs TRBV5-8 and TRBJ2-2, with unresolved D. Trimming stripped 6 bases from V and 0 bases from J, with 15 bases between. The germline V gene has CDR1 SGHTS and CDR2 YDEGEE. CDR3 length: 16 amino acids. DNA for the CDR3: TGTGCCAGCACCCTTGGGCTCTCCACGAACACCGGGGAGCTGTTTTTT. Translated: CASTLGLSTNTGELFF.

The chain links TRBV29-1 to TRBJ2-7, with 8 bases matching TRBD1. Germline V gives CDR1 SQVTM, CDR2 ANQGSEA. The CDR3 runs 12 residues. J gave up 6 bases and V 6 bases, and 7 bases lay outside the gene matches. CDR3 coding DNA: TGCAGCGTGGCCGGGACAGGTTCCGAGCAGTACTTC. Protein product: CSVAGTGSEQYF.

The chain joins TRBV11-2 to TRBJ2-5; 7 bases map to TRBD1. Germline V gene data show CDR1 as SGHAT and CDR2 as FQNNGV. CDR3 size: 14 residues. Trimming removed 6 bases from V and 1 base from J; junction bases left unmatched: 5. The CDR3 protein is CASRGDSLQETQYF. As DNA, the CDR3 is TGTGCCAGCAGGGGGGACAGCCTCCAAGAGACCCAGTACTTC. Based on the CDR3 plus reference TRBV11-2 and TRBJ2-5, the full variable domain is EAGVAQSPRYKIIEKRQSVAFWCNPISGHATLYWYQQILGQGPKLLIQFQNNGVVDDSQLPKDRFSAERLKGVDSTLKIQPAKLEDSAVYLCASRGDSLQETQYFGPGTRLLVL.

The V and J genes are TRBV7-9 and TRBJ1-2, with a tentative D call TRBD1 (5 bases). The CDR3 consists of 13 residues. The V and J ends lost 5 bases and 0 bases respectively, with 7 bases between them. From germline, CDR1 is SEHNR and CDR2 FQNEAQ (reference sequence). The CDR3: CASSPQANYGYTF. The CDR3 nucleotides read TGTGCCAGCAGCCCACAGGCTAACTATGGCTACACCTTC.

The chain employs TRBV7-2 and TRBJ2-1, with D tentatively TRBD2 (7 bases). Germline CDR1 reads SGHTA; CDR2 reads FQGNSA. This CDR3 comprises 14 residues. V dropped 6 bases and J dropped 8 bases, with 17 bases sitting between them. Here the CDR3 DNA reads TGTGCCAGCAGACGACCGGGGGGCCTAGATGAGCAGTTCTTC. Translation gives CASRRPGGLDEQFF.

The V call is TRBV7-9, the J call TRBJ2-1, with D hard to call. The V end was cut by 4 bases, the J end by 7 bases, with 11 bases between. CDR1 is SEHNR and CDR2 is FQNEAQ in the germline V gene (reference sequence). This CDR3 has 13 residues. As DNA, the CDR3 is TGTGCCAGCAGCTCTGACTCGCGGAATGAGCAGTTCTTC. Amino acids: CASSSDSRNEQFF.

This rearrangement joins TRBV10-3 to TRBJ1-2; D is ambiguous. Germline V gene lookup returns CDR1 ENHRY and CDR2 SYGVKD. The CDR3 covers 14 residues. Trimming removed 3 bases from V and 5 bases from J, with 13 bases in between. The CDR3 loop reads CAISDFGGRYGYTF. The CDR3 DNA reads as TGTGCCATCAGTGACTTCGGCGGGAGATATGGCTACACCTTC.

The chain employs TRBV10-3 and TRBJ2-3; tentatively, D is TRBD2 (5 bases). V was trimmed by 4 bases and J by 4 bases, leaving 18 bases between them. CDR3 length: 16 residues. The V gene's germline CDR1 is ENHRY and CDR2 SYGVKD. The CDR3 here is CAISVILTGRADTQYF. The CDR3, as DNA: TGTGCCATCAGTGTTATACTAACGGGAAGGGCAGATACGCAGTATTTT.

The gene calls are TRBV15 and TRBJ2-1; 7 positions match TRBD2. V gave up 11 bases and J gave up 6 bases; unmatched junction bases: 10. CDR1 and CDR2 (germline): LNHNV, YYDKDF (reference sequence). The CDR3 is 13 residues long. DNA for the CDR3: TGTGCCGCCTCATGGGGGGAGGGCAATGAGCAGTTCTTC. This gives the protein CAASWGEGNEQFF.

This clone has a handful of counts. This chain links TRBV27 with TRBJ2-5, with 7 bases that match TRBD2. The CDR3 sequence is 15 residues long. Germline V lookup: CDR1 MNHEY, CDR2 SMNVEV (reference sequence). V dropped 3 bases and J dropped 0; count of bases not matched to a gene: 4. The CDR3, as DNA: TGTGCCAGCAGTTTGACTAGCAGGGACCAAGAGACCCAGTACTTC. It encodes CASSLTSRDQETQYF.

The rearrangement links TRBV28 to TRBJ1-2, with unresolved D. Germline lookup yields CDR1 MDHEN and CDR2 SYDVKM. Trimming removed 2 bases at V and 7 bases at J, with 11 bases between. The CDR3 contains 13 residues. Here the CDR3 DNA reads TGTGCCAGCAGTTTAGAGGCGCAGAGTGGCTACACCTTC. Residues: CASSLEAQSGYTF.

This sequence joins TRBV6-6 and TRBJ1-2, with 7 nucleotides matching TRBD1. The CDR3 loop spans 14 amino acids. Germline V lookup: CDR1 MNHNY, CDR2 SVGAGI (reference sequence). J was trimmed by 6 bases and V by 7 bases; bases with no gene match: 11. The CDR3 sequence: CASTDLRTGDGYTF. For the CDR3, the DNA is TGTGCCAGCACCGACCTAAGAACAGGGGATGGCTACACCTTC.

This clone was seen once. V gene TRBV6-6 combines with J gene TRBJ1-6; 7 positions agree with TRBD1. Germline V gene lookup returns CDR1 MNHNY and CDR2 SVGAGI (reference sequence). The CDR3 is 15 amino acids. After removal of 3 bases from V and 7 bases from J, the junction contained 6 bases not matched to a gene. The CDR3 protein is CASSYGGTENSPLHF. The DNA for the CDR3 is TGTGCCAGCAGTTATGGCGGGACAGAAAATTCACCCCTCCACTTT.

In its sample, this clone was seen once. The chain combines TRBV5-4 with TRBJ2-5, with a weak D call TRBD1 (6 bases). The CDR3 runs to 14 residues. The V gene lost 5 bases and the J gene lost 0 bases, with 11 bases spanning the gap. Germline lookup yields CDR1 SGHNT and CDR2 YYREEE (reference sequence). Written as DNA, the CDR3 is TGTGCCAGCAGTTCCCGGGACAACCAAGAGACCCAGTACTTC. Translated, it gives CASSSRDNQETQYF.

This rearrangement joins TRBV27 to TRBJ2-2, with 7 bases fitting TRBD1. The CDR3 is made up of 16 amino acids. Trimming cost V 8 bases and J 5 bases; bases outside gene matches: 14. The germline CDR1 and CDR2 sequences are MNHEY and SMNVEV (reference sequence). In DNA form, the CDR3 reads TGTGCCAGCCGTACACAACGACAGGGCGGGACCGGGGAGCTGTTTTTT. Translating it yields CASRTQRQGGTGELFF.